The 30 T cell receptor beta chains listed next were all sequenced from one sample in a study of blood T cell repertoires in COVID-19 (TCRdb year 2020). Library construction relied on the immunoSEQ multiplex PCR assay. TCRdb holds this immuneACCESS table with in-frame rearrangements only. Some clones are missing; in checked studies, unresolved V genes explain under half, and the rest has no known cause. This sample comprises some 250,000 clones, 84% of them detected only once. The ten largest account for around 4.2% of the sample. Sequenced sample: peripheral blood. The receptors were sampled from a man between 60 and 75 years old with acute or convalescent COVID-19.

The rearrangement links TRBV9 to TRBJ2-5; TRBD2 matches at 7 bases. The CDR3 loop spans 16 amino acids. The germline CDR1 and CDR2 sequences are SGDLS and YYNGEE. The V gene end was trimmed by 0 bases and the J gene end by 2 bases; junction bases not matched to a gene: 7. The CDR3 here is CASSVDGGGVQETQYF. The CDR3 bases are TGTGCCAGCAGCGTAGACGGGGGAGGGGTTCAAGAGACCCAGTACTTC. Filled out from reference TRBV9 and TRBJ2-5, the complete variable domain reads DSGVTQTPKHLITATGQRVTLRCSPRSGDLSVYWYQQSLDQGLQFLIQYYNGEERAKGNILERFSAQQFPDLHSELNLSSLELGDSALYFCASSVDGGGVQETQYFGPGTRLLVL.

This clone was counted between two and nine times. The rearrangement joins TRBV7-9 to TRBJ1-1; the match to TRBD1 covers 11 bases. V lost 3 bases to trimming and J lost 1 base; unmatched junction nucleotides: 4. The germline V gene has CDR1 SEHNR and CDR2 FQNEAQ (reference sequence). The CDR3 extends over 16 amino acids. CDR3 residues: CASSFGQGAQNTEAFF. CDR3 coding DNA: TGTGCCAGCAGCTTCGGACAGGGGGCTCAGAACACTGAAGCTTTCTTT.

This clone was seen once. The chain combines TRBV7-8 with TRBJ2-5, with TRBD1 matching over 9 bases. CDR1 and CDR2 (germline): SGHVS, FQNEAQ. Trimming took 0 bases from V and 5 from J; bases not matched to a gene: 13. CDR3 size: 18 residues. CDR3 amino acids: CASSLAGTGIKKGETQYF. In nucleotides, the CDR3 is TGTGCCAGCAGCTTAGCCGGGACAGGGATCAAGAAGGGGGAGACCCAGTACTTC.

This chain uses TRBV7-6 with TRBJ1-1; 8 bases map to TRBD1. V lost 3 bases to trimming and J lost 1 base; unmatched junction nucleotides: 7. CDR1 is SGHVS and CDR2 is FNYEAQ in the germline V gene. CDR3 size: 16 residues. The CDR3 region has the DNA TGTGCCAGCAGCTTCGACAGGGGAGTGAAGAACACTGAAGCTTTCTTT. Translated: CASSFDRGVKNTEAFF. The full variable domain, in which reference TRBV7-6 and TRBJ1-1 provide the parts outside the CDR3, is GAGVSQSPRYKVTKRGQDVALRCDPISGHVSLYWYRQALGQGPEFLTYFNYEAQQDKSGLPNDRFSAERPEGSISTLTIQRTEQRDSAMYRCASSFDRGVKNTEAFFGQGTRLTVV.

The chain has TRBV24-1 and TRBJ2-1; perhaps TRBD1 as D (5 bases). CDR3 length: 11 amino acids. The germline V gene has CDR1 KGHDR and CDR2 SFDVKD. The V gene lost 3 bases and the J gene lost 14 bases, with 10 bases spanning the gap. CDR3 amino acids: CATSDPLGEFF. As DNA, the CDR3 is TGTGCCACCAGTGATCCCCTAGGGGAGTTCTTC.

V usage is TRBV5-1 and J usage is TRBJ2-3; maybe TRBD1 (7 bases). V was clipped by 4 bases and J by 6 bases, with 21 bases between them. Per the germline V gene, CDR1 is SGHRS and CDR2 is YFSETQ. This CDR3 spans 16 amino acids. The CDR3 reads CASSGGTVTVGDTQYF. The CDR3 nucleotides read TGCGCCAGCAGCGGCGGGACAGTTACAGTGGGGGATACGCAGTATTTT. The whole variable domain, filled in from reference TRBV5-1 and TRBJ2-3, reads KAGVTQTPRYLIKTRGQQVTLSCSPISGHRSVSWYQQTPGQGLQFLFEYFSETQRNKGNFPGRFSGRQFSNSRSEMNVSTLELGDSALYLCASSGGTVTVGDTQYFGPGTRLTVL.

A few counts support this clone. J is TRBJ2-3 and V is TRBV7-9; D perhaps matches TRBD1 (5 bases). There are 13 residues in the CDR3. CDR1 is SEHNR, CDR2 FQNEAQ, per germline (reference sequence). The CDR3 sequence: CAWGQGLPDTQYF. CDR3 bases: TGTGCTTGGGGCCAGGGCTTACCAGATACGCAGTATTTT.

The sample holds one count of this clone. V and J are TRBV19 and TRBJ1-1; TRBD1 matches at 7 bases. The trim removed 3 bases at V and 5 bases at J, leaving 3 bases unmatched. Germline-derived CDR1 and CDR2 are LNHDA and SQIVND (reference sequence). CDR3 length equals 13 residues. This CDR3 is CASSITGATEAFF. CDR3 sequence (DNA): TGTGCCAGTAGTATCACAGGGGCTACTGAAGCTTTCTTT.

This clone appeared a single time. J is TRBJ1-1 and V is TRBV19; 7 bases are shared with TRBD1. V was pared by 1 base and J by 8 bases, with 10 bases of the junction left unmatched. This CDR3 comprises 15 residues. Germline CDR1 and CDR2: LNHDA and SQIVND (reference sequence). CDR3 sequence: CASSIVARDSPEAFF. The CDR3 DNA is TGTGCCAGTAGTATAGTAGCCCGGGACAGCCCCGAAGCTTTCTTT. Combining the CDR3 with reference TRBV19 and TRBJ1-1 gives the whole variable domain DGGITQSPKYLFRKEGQNVTLSCEQNLNHDAMYWYRQDPGQGLRLIYYSQIVNDFQKGDIAEGYSVSREKKESFPLTVTSAQKNPTAFYLCASSIVARDSPEAFFGQGTRLTVV.

The CDR3 protein is CASSYSIAAGKETQYF. The CDR3 DNA is TGTGCCAGCAGTTACTCGATAGCGGCGGGTAAAGAGACCCAGTACTTC. The V and J genes are TRBV6-2 or TRBV6-3 and TRBJ2-5; possibly TRBD2 for D (6 bases). Trimming cost V 0 bases and J 3 bases, with 14 bases left between them. The CDR3 is made up of 16 amino acids. The V gene's germline CDR1 is MNHEY and CDR2 SVGEGT.

The CDR3 bases are TGTGCCAGCAGTTTGGCATCCGCAGATACGCAGTATTTT. It encodes CASSLASADTQYF. V usage is TRBV27 and J usage is TRBJ2-3; D gene uncertain. The CDR3 extends over 13 amino acids. Trimming took 3 bases from V and 4 from J, leaving 8 bases between them. In germline, CDR1 is MNHEY, CDR2 SMNVEV (reference sequence).

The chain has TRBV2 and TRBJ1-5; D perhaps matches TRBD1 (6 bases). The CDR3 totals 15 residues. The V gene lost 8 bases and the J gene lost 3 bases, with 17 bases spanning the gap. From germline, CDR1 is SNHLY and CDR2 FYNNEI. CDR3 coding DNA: TGTGCCAGCGCTAAGGGGGGGGCACTCAATCAGCCCCAGCATTTT. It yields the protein CASAKGGALNQPQHF.

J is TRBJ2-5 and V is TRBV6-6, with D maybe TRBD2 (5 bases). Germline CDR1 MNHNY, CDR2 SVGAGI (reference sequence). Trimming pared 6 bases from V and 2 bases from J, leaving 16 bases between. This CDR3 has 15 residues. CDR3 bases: TGTGCCAGCAGCCCGGGAACTAGGCGTCAAGAGACCCAGTACTTC. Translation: CASSPGTRRQETQYF.

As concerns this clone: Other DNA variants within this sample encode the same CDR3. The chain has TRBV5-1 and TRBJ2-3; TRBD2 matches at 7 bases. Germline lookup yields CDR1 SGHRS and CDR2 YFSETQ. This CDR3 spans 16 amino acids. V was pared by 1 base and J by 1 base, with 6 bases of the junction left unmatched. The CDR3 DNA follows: TGCGCCAGCAGCTTGAGGGCTAGCGGTGGCACAGATACGCAGTATTTT. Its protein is CASSLRASGGTDTQYF.

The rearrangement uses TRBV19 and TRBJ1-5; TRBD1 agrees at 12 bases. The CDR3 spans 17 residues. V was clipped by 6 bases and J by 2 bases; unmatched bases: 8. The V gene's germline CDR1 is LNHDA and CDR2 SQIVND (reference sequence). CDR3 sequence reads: CASRPGTGGYGNQPQHF. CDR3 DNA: TGTGCCAGTAGACCTGGGACAGGGGGCTATGGCAATCAGCCCCAGCATTTT.

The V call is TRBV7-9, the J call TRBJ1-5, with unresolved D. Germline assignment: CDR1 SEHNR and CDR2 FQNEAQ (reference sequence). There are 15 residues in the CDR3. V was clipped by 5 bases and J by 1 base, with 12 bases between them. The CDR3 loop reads CASSREGGSNQPQHF. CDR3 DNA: TGTGCCAGCAGCCGGGAGGGTGGGAGCAATCAGCCCCAGCATTTT.

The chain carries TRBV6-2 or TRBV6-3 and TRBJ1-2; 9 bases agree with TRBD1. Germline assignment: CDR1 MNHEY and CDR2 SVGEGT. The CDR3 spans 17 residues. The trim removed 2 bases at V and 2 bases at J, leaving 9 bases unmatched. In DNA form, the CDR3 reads TGTGCCAGCAGTTACCCAACAGGGGGCGCCGGGAACTATGGCTACACCTTC. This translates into CASSYPTGGAGNYGYTF.

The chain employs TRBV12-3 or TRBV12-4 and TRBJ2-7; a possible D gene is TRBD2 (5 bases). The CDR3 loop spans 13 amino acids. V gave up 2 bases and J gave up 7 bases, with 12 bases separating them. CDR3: CASSLQESGEQYF. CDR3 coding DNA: TGTGCCAGCAGTTTACAGGAATCGGGGGAGCAGTACTTC.

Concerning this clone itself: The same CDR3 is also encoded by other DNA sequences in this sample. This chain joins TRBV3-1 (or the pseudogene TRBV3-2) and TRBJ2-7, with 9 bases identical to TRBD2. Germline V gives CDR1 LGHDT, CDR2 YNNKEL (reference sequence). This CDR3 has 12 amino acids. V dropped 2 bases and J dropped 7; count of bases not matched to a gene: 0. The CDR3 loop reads CASSQLAGEQYF. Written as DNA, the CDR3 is TGTGCCAGCAGCCAACTAGCGGGAGAGCAGTACTTC.

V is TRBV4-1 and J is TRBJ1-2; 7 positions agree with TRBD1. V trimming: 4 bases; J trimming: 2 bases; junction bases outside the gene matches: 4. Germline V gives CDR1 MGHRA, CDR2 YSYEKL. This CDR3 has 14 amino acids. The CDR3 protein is CASSRVRGNYGYTF. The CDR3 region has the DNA TGCGCCAGCAGCCGGGTCAGGGGGAACTATGGCTACACCTTC.

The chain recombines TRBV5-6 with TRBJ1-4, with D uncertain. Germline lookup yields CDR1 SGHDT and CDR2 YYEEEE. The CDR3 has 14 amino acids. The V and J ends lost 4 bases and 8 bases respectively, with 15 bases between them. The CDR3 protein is CASSPGLPQEKLFF. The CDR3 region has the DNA TGTGCCAGCAGCCCAGGTTTGCCCCAGGAAAAACTGTTTTTT.

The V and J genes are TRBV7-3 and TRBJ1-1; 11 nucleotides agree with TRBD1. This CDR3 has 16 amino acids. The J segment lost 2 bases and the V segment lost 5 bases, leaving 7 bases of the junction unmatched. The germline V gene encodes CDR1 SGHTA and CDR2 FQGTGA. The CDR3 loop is CASSPGQGAGNTEAFF. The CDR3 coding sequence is TGTGCCAGCAGCCCCGGACAGGGGGCAGGAAACACTGAAGCTTTCTTT. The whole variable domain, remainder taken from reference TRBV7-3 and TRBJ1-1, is GAGVSQTPSNKVTEKGKYVELRCDPISGHTALYWYRQSLGQGPEFLIYFQGTGAADDSGLPNDRFFAVRPEGSVSTLKIQRTERGDSAVYLCASSPGQGAGNTEAFFGQGTRLTVV.

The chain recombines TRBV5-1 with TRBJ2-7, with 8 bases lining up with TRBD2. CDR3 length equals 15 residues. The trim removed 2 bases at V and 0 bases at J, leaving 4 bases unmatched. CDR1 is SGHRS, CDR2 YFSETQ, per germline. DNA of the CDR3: TGCGCCAGCAGCTTTGAGCGGGGGTTCTCCTACGAGCAGTACTTC. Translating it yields CASSFERGFSYEQYF.

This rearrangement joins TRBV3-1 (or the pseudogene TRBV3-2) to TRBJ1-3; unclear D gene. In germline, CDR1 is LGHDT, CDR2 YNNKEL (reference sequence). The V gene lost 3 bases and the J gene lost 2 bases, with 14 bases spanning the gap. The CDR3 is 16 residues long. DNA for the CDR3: TGTGCCAGCAGCCATGGCGGGAGGTTTCCTGGAAACACCATATATTTT. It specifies CASSHGGRFPGNTIYF.

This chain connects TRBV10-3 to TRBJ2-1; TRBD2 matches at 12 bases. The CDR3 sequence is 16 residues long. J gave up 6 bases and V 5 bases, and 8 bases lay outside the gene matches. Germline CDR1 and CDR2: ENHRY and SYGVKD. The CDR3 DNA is TGTGCCATCAGTACCGCCGGGACTAGCGGGCCCAATGAGCAGTTCTTC. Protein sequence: CAISTAGTSGPNEQFF.

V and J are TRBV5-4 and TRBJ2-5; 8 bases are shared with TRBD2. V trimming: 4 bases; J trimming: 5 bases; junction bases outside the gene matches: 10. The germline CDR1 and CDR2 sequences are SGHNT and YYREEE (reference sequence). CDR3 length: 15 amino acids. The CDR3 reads CASSGPGGARETQYF. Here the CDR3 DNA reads TGTGCCAGCAGCGGCCCCGGGGGGGCCAGGGAGACCCAGTACTTC.

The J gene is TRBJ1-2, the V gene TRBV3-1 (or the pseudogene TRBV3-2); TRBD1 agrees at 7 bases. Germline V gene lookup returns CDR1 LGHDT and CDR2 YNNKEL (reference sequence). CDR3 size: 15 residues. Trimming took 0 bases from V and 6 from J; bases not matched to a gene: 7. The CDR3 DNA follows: TGTGCCAGCAGCCAAGATGGAGGGGGCGCTGATGGCTACACCTTC. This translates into CASSQDGGGADGYTF.

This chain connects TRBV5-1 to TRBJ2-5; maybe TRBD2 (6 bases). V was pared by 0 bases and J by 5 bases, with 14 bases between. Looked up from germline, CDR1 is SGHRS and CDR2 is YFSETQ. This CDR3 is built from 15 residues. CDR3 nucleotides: TGCGCCAGCAGCTTGGAGGTCCTAGCGACGGAGACCCAGTACTTC. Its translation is CASSLEVLATETQYF.

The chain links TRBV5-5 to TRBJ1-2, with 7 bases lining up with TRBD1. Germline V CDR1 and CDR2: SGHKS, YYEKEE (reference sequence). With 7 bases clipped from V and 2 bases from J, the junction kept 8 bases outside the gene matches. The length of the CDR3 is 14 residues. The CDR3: CASSHGTENYGYTF. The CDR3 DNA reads TGTGCCAGCTCGCACGGGACAGAAAACTATGGCTACACCTTC.

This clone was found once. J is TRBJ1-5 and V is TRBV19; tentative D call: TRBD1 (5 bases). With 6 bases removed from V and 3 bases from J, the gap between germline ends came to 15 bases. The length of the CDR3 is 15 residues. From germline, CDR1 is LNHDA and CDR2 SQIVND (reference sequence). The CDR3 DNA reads TGTGCCAGTAGCCCACTGGGGGGGAACAATCAGCCCCAGCATTTT. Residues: CASSPLGGNNQPQHF.